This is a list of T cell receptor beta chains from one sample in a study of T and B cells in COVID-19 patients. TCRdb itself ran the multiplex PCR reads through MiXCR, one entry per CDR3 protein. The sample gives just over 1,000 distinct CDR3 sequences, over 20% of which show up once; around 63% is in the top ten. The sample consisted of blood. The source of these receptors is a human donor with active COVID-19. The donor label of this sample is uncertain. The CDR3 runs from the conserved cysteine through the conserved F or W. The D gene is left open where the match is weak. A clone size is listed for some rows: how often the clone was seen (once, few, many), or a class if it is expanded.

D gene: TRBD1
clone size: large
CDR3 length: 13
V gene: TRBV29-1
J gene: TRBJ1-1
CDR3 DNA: TGCAGCGTTTCGGACAGGGGGCGGCCTGAAGCTTTCTTT
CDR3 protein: CSVSDRGRPEAFF

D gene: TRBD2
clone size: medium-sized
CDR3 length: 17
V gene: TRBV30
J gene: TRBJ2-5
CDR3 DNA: TGTGCCTGGAGGCGAGGACTAGCGGGGTTTATGCGAGAGACCCAGTACTTC
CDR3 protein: CAWRRGLAGFMRETQYF

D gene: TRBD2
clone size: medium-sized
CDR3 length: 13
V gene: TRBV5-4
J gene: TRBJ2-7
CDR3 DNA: TGTGCCAGCAGCTTTGGGACTACCTACGAGCAGTACTTC
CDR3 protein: CASSFGTTYEQYF

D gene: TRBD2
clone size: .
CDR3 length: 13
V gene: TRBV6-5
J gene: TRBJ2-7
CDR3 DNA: TGTGCCAGCAGATCGGGACTAGCCCACGAGCAGTACTTC
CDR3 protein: CASRSGLAHEQYF

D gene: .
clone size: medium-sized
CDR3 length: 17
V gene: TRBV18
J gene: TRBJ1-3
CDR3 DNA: TGTGCCAGCTCACCGGGCCAGGGCTTGCTCTCTGGAAACACCATATATTTT
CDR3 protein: CASSPGQGLLSGNTIYF

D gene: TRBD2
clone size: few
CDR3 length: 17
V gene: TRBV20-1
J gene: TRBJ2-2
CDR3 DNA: TGCAGTGCCCCCTCGGGACTAGCGGGAGTTAACACCGGGGAGCTGTTTTTT
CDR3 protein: CSAPSGLAGVNTGELFF

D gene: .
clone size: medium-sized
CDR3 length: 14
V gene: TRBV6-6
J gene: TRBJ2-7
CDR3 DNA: TGTGCCAGCAGTTACTCTCGGACCCCTATCGAGCAGTACTTC
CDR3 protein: CASSYSRTPIEQYF

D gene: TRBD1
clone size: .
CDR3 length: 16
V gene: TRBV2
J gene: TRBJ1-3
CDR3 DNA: TGTGCCAGCAGTGAATGGGACAGGGGAGCTGGAAACACCATATATTTT
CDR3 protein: CASSEWDRGAGNTIYF

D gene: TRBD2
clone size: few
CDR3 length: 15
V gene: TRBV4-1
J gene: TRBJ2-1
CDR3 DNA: TGCGCCAGCAGCCCACTAGCGGGAGGGACCAATGAGCAGTTCTTC
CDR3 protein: CASSPLAGGTNEQFF

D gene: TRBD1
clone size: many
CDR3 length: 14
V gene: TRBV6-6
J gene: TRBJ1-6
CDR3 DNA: TGTGCCAGCAGTTCCGGGACAGGGGTCTCACCCCTCCACTTT
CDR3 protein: CASSSGTGVSPLHF

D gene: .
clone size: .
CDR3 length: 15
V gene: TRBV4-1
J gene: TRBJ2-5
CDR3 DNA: TGCGCCAGCAGCCAAGATCGGAAGGGTTGGGAGACCCAGTACTTC
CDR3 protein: CASSQDRKGWETQYF

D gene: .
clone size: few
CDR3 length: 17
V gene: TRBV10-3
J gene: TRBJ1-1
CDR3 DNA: TGTGCCATCAGTGAGTCGGGGGACTACAGGGAACGTACTGAAGCTTTCTTT
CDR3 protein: CAISESGDYRERTEAFF

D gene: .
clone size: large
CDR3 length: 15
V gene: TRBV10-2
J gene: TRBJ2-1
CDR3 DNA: TGCGCCAGCAGTGGGGGGCGGAGCTCCTACAATGAGCAGTTCTTC
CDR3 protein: CASSGGRSSYNEQFF

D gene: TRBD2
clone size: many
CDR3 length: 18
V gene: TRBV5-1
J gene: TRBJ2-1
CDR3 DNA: TGCGCCAGCAGCTCGGGACTAGCGGGAGGGAGCTCCTACAATGAGCAGTTCTTC
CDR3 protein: CASSSGLAGGSSYNEQFF

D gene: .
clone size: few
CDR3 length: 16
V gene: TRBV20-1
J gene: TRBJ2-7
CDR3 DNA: TGCAGTGCTAGAGACCCAGCAAGGGCGGGATCCTACGAGCAGTACTTC
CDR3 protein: CSARDPARAGSYEQYF

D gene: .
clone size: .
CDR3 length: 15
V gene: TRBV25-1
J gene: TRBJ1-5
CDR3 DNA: TGTGCCAGCAGCCCCACAGGGACCCGCAATCAGCCCCAGCATTTT
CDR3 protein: CASSPTGTRNQPQHF

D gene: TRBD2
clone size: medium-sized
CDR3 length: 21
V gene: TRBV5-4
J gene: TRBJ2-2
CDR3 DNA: TGTGCCAGCAGCCCTGCGGTCCCCGGAGGGGGGCGGGGGGGACCCACCGGGGAGCTGTTTTTT
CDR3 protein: CASSPAVPGGGRGGPTGELFF

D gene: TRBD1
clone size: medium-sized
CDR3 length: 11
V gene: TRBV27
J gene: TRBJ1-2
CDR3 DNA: TGTGCCAGACAGGGGGGCTATGGCTACACCTTC
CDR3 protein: CARQGGYGYTF

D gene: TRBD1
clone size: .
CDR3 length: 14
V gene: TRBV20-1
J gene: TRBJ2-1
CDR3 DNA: TGCAGTGCTAGAGGAGGGACAGGGGTAAATGAGCAGTTCTTC
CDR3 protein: CSARGGTGVNEQFF

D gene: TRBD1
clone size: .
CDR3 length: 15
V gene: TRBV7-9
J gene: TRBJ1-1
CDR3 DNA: TGTGCCAGCAGCTTAGGGACAGGTGGGAACACTGAAGCTTTCTTT
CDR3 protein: CASSLGTGGNTEAFF

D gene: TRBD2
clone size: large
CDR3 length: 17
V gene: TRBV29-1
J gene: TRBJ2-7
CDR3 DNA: TGCAGCGTTGATGGTGGGCGTAGCGGGATTACTGGGGGGGAGCAGTACTTC
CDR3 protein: CSVDGGRSGITGGEQYF

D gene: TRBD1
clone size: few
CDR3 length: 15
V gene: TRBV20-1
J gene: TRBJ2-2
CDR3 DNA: TGCAGTGCTAGAGAAGGGACAGGGGGCACCGGGGAGCTGTTTTTT
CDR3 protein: CSAREGTGGTGELFF

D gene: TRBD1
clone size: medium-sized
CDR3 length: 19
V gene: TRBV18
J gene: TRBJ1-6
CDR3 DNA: TGTGCCAGCTCACCCGGCAAAAGGACAGGGGGCCTTAATAATTCACCCCTCCACTTT
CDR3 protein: CASSPGKRTGGLNNSPLHF

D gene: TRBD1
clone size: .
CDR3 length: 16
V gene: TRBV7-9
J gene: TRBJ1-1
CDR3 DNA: TGTGCCAGCAGCTTAGAGTCAGGGGGAGTGAACACTGAAGCTTTCTTT
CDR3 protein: CASSLESGGVNTEAFF

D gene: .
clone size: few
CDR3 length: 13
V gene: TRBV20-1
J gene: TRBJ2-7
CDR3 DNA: TGCAGTGCTACCGGAACTAGCCAGGACGAGCAGTACTTC
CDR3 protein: CSATGTSQDEQYF

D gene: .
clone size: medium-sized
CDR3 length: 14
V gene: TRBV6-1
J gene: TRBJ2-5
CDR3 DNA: TGTGCCAGCAGCAGGGCCAGATTACAAGAGACCCAGTACTTC
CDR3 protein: CASSRARLQETQYF

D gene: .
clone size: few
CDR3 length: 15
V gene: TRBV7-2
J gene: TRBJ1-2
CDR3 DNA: TGTGCCAGCAGCCGTCGTAGGGGTGACAACTATGGCTACACCTTC
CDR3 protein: CASSRRRGDNYGYTF

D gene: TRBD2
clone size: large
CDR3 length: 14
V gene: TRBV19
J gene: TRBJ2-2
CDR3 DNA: TGTGCCAGTAGTATTGGGAGGGGCACCGGGGAGCTGTTTTTT
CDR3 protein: CASSIGRGTGELFF

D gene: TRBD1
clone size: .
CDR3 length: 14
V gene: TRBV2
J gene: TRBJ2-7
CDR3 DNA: TGTGCCAGCAGTGCGGACAGGGGGCTTTATGAGCAGTACTTC
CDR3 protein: CASSADRGLYEQYF

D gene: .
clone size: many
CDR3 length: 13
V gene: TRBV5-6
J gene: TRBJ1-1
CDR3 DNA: TGTGCCAGCAGCTTGCAGACCCACACTGAAGCTTTCTTT
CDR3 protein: CASSLQTHTEAFF

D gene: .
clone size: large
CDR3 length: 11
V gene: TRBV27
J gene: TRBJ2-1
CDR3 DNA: TGTGCCAGCAGTCCAGGATCCGAGCAGTTCTTC
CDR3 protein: CASSPGSEQFF

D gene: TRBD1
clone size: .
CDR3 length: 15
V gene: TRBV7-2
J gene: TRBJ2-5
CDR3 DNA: TGTGCCAGCAGACAAAACGGACAGGCCCAAGAGACCCAGTACTTC
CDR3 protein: CASRQNGQAQETQYF

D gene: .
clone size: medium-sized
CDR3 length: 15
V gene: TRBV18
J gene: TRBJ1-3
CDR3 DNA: TGTGCCAGCTCACCCACCGGGGGGACTGGAAACACCATATATTTT
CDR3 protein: CASSPTGGTGNTIYF

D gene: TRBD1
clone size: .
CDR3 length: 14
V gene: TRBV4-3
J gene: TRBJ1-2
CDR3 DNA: TGCGCCAGCAGCCAAGAGGACAGGTCCTATGGCTACACCTTC
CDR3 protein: CASSQEDRSYGYTF

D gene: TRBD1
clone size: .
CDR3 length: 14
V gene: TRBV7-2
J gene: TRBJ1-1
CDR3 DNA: TGTGCCAGCAGGACCACAGGGGGCAACACTGAAGCTTTCTTT
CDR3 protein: CASRTTGGNTEAFF

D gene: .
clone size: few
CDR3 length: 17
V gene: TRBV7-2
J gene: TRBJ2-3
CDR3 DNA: TGTGCCAGCAGCTTAGATCGCCCCCTAGGAGGTCCAGATACGCAGTATTTT
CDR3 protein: CASSLDRPLGGPDTQYF

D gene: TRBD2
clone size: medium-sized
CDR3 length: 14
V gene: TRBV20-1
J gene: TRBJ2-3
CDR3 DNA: TGCAGTACCTCCGGACTAGCGGGCTCAGATACGCAGTATTTT
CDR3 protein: CSTSGLAGSDTQYF

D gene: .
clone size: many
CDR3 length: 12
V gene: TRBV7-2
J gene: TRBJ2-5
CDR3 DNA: TGTGCCAGCAGCTTAGCCGGAGAGACCCAGTACTTC
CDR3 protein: CASSLAGETQYF

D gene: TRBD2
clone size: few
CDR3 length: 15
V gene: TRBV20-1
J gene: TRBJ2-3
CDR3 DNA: TGCAGTGCTAGAGATCCCGGACTAGTCACAGATACGCAGTATTTT
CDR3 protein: CSARDPGLVTDTQYF

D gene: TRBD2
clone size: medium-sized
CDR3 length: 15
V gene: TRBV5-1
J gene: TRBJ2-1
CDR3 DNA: TGCGCCAGCAGCTTGGCTAGCGGGAACGTCGGGGAGCAGTTCTTC
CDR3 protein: CASSLASGNVGEQFF

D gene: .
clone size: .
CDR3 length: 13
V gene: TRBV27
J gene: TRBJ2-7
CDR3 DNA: TGTGCCAGCAGTTTAAATATGCGTGGCGAGCAGTACTTC
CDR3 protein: CASSLNMRGEQYF

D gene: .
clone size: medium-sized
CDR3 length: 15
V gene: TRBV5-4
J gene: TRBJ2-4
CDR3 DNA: TGTGCCAGCAGCTTGGGGGGGGTAGCCAAAAACATTCAGTACTTC
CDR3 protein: CASSLGGVAKNIQYF

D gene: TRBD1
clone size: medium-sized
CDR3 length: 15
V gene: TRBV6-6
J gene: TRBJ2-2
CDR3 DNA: TGTGCCAGCAGTTACTCCACAGGGGGCACCGGGGAGCTGTTTTTT
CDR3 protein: CASSYSTGGTGELFF

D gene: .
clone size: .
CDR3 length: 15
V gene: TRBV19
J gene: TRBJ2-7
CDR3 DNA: TGTGCCAGTAGTACGAAAGGTCACCCGGCCTACGAGCAGTACTTC
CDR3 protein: CASSTKGHPAYEQYF

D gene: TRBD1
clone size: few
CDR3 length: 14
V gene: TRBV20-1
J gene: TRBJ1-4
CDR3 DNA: TGCAGTGCTAGGCCGGGACAGGTTAATGAAAAACTGTTTTTT
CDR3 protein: CSARPGQVNEKLFF

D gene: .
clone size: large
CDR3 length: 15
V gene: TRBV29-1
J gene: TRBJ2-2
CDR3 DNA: TGCAGCGTTGCAAGCGGTACCGCGAACACCGGGGAGCTGTTTTTT
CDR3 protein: CSVASGTANTGELFF

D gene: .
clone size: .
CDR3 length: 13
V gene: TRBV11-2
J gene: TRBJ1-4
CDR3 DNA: TGTGCCAGCAGCTTTAGAGGGAGTGAAAAACTGTTTTTT
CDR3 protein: CASSFRGSEKLFF

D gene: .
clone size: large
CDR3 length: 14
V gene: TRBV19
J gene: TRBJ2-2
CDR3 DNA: TGTGCCTGTCGGACGGGACCGAACACCGGGGAGCTGTTTTTT
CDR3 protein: CACRTGPNTGELFF

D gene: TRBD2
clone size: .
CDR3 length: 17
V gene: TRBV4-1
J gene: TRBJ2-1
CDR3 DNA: TGCGCCAGCAGCCAAGTCAGCGGACTAGCGGGAGGGACTGAGCAGTTCTTC
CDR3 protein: CASSQVSGLAGGTEQFF

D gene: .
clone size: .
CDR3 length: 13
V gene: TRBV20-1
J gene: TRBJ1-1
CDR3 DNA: TGCAGTGCTAGAGGCAGCTTTGCGACTGAAGCTTTCTTT
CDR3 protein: CSARGSFATEAFF

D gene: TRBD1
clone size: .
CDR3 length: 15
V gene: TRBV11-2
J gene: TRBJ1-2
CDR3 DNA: TGTGCCAGCAGTCCAGGACAGGTTCCTAACTATGGCTACACCTTC
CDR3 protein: CASSPGQVPNYGYTF

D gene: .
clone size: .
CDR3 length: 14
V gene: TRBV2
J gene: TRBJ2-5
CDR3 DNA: TGTGCCAGCAGTTCCCAAGGGGCCGGGGAGACCCAGTACTTC
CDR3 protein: CASSSQGAGETQYF

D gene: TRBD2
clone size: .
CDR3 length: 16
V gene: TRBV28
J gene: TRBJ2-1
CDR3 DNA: TGTGCCAGCAGGCCGGGACTAGCGGGAGTAAGGGGTGAGCAGTTCTTC
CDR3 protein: CASRPGLAGVRGEQFF

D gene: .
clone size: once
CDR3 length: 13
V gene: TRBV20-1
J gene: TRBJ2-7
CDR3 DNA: TGCAGTGCTAGAGACCCACGACTCGATGAGCAGTACTTC
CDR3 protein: CSARDPRLDEQYF

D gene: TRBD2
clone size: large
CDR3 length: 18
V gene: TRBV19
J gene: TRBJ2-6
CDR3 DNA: TGTGCCAGTAGTATTGGACTAGCGGGAGTCTCGGGGGCCAACGTCCTGACTTTC
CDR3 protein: CASSIGLAGVSGANVLTF